These 9 T cell receptor beta chains were sequenced from one sample in a study of shared clonotypes between healthy human individuals. Some clones are missing from TCRdb's copy, which holds only in-frame ones; the method was immunoSEQ multiplex PCR. In the table there are roughly 1,000,000 clones, 78% of which are singletons. What was sequenced was memory CD4+ T cells from PBMCs. This sample's subset: CD45RA-negative fraction. All receptors derive from a man younger than 35 in good health. Some clones in this sample may be carry-over from other donors' samples.

The chain uses TRBV5-1 and TRBJ2-5; 9 bases match TRBD1. TRBJ2-7 explains the end of the DNA better; the J call may be wrong. CDR3 size: 14 residues. CDR1 is SGHRS, CDR2 YFSETQ, per germline. This CDR3 is CASSLLQGAYEQYF. CDR3 nucleotide sequence: TGCGCCAGCAGCTTGTTACAGGGGGCTTACGAGCAGTACTTC.

The genes are TRBV7-3 and TRBJ2-5, with TRBD2 matching 14 bases. CDR3 length: 16 amino acids. Germline loops: CDR1 SGHTA, CDR2 FQGTGA. The J segment lost 2 bases and the V segment lost 4 bases, leaving 3 bases of the junction unmatched. CDR3 coding DNA: TGTGCCAGCAGCTGGGGACTAGCGGGAGAACAAGAGACCCAGTACTTC. This translates into CASSWGLAGEQETQYF.

The rearrangement uses TRBV7-2 and TRBJ2-1; the D is unclear. The CDR3 covers 16 residues. Germline CDR1 and CDR2: SGHTA and FQGNSA. V lost 4 bases to trimming and J lost 7 bases, with 20 bases between them. CDR3 region: CASSSSAGRLWNEQFF. CDR3 sequence (DNA): TGTGCCAGCAGCTCCTCAGCAGGCCGCTTGTGGAATGAGCAGTTCTTC.

The count of this clone is one. This same CDR3 is encoded by further DNA sequences in the sample. The V call is TRBV5-1, the J call TRBJ2-5, with TRBD1 matching 8 bases. CDR1 and CDR2 from the germline V gene are SGHRS and YFSETQ. V trimming: 3 bases; J trimming: 4 bases; junction bases outside the gene matches: 5. The CDR3 extends over 14 amino acids. The CDR3 region is CASSSGQARETQYF. The DNA of the CDR3 is TGCGCCAGCAGCTCGGGACAGGCTCGAGAGACCCAGTACTTC.

This chain joins TRBV7-9 and TRBJ1-4; 10 bases are shared with TRBD1. The CDR3 totals 19 residues. Germline V gene data show CDR1 as SEHNR and CDR2 as FQNEAQ (reference sequence). The trim removed 1 base at V and 0 bases at J, leaving 8 bases unmatched. The chain's CDR3 is CASSLGVGQGLSTNEKLFF. The CDR3 DNA reads as TGTGCCAGCAGCTTAGGCGTGGGACAGGGGCTGTCAACTAATGAAAAACTGTTTTTT.

The chain carries TRBV6-5 and TRBJ2-1; D is unclear. The V gene's germline CDR1 is MNHEY and CDR2 SVGAGI. The CDR3 is 13 residues long. Trimming removed 5 bases at V and 8 bases at J, with 13 bases between. This CDR3 reads CASSPGPRDEQFF. CDR3 sequence (DNA): TGTGCCAGCAGTCCGGGCCCCCGGGATGAGCAGTTCTTC.

The V and J genes are TRBV5-3 and TRBJ2-2, with 8 positions matching TRBD1. TRBV5-3 is reported as an ORF; its role is uncertain. Trimming took 3 bases from V and 6 from J; bases not matched to a gene: 7. This CDR3 region has 15 residues. CDR3 nucleotides: TGTGCCAGAAGCTCGGACAGGGTAAATCCCGGGGAGCTGTTTTTT. This encodes CARSSDRVNPGELFF.

The chain combines TRBV7-2 with TRBJ1-4, with TRBD1 matching over 7 bases. J gave up 7 bases and V 5 bases, and 7 bases lay outside the gene matches. In germline, CDR1 is SGHTA, CDR2 FQGNSA. This CDR3 has 14 amino acids. CDR3 region: CASSKQGSAEKLFF. CDR3 DNA sequence: TGTGCCAGCAGCAAACAGGGGTCGGCTGAAAAACTGTTTTTT.

This clone was seen a few times. V is TRBV19 and J is TRBJ1-1, with a weak D call TRBD1 (5 bases). Germline CDR1 reads LNHDA; CDR2 reads SQIVND (reference sequence). This CDR3 spans 13 amino acids. Trimming pared 0 bases from V and 10 bases from J, leaving 12 bases between. The CDR3 loop reads CASSIDRQQRAFF. The CDR3, as DNA: TGTGCCAGTAGTATAGATCGACAGCAGCGAGCTTTCTTT.